Below are 18 T cell receptor beta chains sequenced from a single sample in a study of cytomegalovirus exposure and HLA in healthy donors. The repertoire was sequenced with immunoSEQ multiplex PCR; TCRdb's copy has only in-frame clones and lacks some. Here the sample spans approximately 160,000 clones, around four fifths being singletons. The sample was PBMCs. The receptors stem from a young man in good health and CMV-seropositive.

The CDR3 DNA follows: TGTGCCAGCAGCTTGGGACTAGCGGTATACAATGAGCAGTTCTTC. Translated, it gives CASSLGLAVYNEQFF. This chain uses TRBV5-8 with TRBJ2-1, with 9 bases aligning to TRBD2. The CDR3 is made up of 15 amino acids. Germline V gene data show CDR1 as SGHTS and CDR2 as YDEGEE. V trimming: 0 bases; J trimming: 4 bases; junction bases outside the gene matches: 2.

The V and J genes are TRBV20-1 and TRBJ1-2; D is possibly TRBD1 (6 bases). Germline loops: CDR1 DFQATT, CDR2 SNEGSKA (reference sequence). The CDR3 runs 11 residues. With 6 bases removed from V and 4 bases from J, the gap between germline ends came to 9 bases. The CDR3 protein is CSAGGAYGYTF. The CDR3 nucleotides read TGCAGTGCAGGGGGGGCCTATGGCTACACCTTC.

The chain combines TRBV29-1 with TRBJ2-7; TRBD1 matches 7 bases. The germline V gene has CDR1 SQVTM and CDR2 ANQGSEA. The CDR3 totals 11 residues. V shed 7 bases and J 2 bases; nucleotides not matched to a gene: 2. CDR3 in amino acids: CSATGTYEQYF. CDR3 bases: TGCAGCGCGACAGGGACCTACGAGCAGTACTTC.

In its sample, this clone was seen once. The chain recombines TRBV13 with TRBJ2-1; D might be TRBD1 (6 bases). The V end was cut by 3 bases, the J end by 2 bases, with 14 bases between. Germline V CDR1 and CDR2: PRHDT, FYEKMQ (reference sequence). This CDR3 has 16 residues. The CDR3, as DNA: TGTGCCAGCAGCTTGACAGGTGCCCAGCCCTACAATGAGCAGTTCTTC. Translation: CASSLTGAQPYNEQFF.

This chain joins TRBV29-1 and TRBJ1-1; D may be TRBD1 (6 bases). Trimming removed 6 bases at V and 3 bases at J, with 17 bases between. This CDR3 has 14 amino acids. The germline V gene encodes CDR1 SQVTM and CDR2 ANQGSEA. The CDR3: CSVGGGRADTEAFF. In nucleotides, the CDR3 is TGCAGCGTGGGGGGGGGCAGGGCGGACACTGAAGCTTTCTTT.

This chain joins TRBV11-2 and TRBJ2-7; 9 bases are shared with TRBD1. V was clipped by 5 bases and J by 4 bases; unmatched bases: 15. This CDR3 comprises 17 residues. Germline V lookup: CDR1 SGHAT, CDR2 FQNNGV. The DNA of the CDR3 is TGTGCCAGCAGCCCTAGGGTAGGGACAGGGACGTTTTACGAGCAGTACTTC. Translation: CASSPRVGTGTFYEQYF.

V gene TRBV29-1 combines with J gene TRBJ2-3; 8 bases match TRBD2. Germline V gene data show CDR1 as SQVTM and CDR2 as ANQGSEA. After removal of 6 bases from V and 1 base from J, the junction contained 3 bases not matched to a gene. The CDR3 extends over 13 amino acids. CDR3 DNA: TGCAGCGTGATGACTAGCGGCACAGATACGCAGTATTTT. This encodes CSVMTSGTDTQYF.

The rearrangement uses TRBV6-5 and TRBJ2-7, with 9 bases identical to TRBD2. This CDR3 is 14 amino acids long. Germline lookup yields CDR1 MNHEY and CDR2 SVGAGI. The V gene end was trimmed by 6 bases and the J gene end by 0 bases; junction bases not matched to a gene: 3. CDR3 bases: TGTGCCAGCAGGTTAGCGGGGGACTCCTACGAGCAGTACTTC. Amino acid sequence: CASRLAGDSYEQYF.

This clone was seen only once. The chain has TRBV19 and TRBJ2-7, with a weak D call TRBD2 (5 bases). Germline V gene lookup returns CDR1 LNHDA and CDR2 SQIVND (reference sequence). CDR3 length: 13 residues. V was trimmed by 1 base and J by 3 bases, leaving 7 bases between them. CDR3 amino acids: CASSIVGSYEQYF. The CDR3 nucleotides are TGTGCCAGTAGTATAGTAGGGAGCTACGAGCAGTACTTC.

The chain recombines TRBV25-1 with TRBJ2-5; D gene unclear. The CDR3 sequence is 13 residues long. Trimming took off 7 bases at V and 2 bases at J, with 11 bases between the two ends. CDR1 is MGHDK, CDR2 SYGVNS, per germline. The DNA for the CDR3 is TGTGCCAGCATGGGTCTAGGACAAGAGACCCAGTACTTC. Amino acids: CASMGLGQETQYF.

This rearrangement joins TRBV5-6 to TRBJ2-2; TRBD1 matches at 9 bases. CDR1 and CDR2 (germline): SGHDT, YYEEEE. Losses at the gene ends were 4 bases for V and 5 bases for J; bases not matched to a gene: 3. The CDR3 is 14 residues long. The CDR3 nucleotides read TGTGCCAGCAGCGCGGACAGGGGAACCGGGGAGCTGTTTTTT. It specifies CASSADRGTGELFF.

This clone showed up just a few times. V is TRBV7-6 and J is TRBJ2-7, with D possibly matching TRBD1 (6 bases). Germline V CDR1 and CDR2: SGHVS, FNYEAQ. The CDR3 is made up of 14 amino acids. Trimming took off 0 bases at V and 0 bases at J, with 6 bases between the two ends. This CDR3 reads CASSLAGGSYEQYF. CDR3 sequence (DNA): TGTGCCAGCAGCTTAGCAGGGGGCTCCTACGAGCAGTACTTC. Using reference TRBV7-6 and TRBJ2-7 for the parts outside the CDR3, the full variable domain is GAGVSQSPRYKVTKRGQDVALRCDPISGHVSLYWYRQALGQGPEFLTYFNYEAQQDKSGLPNDRFSAERPEGSISTLTIQRTEQRDSAMYRCASSLAGGSYEQYFGPGTRLTVT.

The chain couples TRBV7-6 to TRBJ2-7, with 7 bases identical to TRBD1. The V and J ends lost 6 bases and 0 bases, in that order; junction bases with no gene match: 8. Per the germline V gene, CDR1 is SGHVS and CDR2 is FNYEAQ. The CDR3 consists of 15 residues. Here the CDR3 DNA reads TGTGCCAGCAGGGACCGGGACAGACCCTCCTACGAGCAGTACTTC. It encodes CASRDRDRPSYEQYF.

CDR3 region: CASSLNRVSAYEQYF. CDR3 DNA sequence: TGTGCCAGCAGCTTAAACAGGGTATCCGCTTACGAGCAGTACTTC. The gene calls are TRBV5-5 and TRBJ2-7, with a tentative D call TRBD1 (6 bases). Trimming took 2 bases from V and 4 from J, leaving 16 bases between them. The CDR3 sequence is 15 residues long. Germline V gene sequence: CDR1 SGHKS, CDR2 YYEKEE (reference sequence).

The V call is TRBV2, the J call TRBJ2-3; 8 bases line up with TRBD2. The CDR3 spans 16 residues. The ends lost 3 bases at V and 3 bases at J; junction bases unmatched: 8. Germline CDR1 SNHLY, CDR2 FYNNEI. CDR3 loop: CASSEGRGVPTDTQYF. CDR3 DNA sequence: TGTGCCAGCAGTGAGGGGCGGGGGGTTCCAACAGATACGCAGTATTTT.

The rearrangement joins TRBV7-5 to TRBJ1-5. TRBV7-5 is tagged as a pseudogene. There are 17 residues in the CDR3. The CDR3: CARSLAPPVSSNQPQHF. CDR3 in DNA: TGTGCCAGAAGCTTAGCTCCACCGGTGTCTAGCAATCAGCCCCAGCATTTT.

The chain recombines TRBV30 with TRBJ2-7; TRBD2 agrees at 8 bases. Germline trimming cut 1 base from V and 5 bases from J; bases unmatched to any gene: 7. The germline gives CDR1 GTSNPN, CDR2 SVGIG (reference sequence). This CDR3 region has 14 residues. Here the CDR3 reads CAWSAQRGSHEQYF. CDR3 coding DNA: TGTGCCTGGAGTGCCCAGCGGGGGAGCCACGAGCAGTACTTC. Full variable domain (remainder filled in from reference TRBV30 and TRBJ2-7): SQTIHQWPATLVQPVGSPLSLECTVEGTSNPNLYWYRQAAGRGLQLLFYSVGIGQISSEVPQNLSASRPQDRQFILSSKKLLLSDSGFYLCAWSAQRGSHEQYFGPGTRLTVT.

The chain joins TRBV18 to TRBJ1-2; no clear D gene. V lost 2 bases and J lost 4, with 8 bases in between. The germline gives CDR1 KGHSH, CDR2 LQKENI. The CDR3 contains 13 residues. Here the CDR3 DNA reads TGTGCCAGCTCACCATTACCGCGCTATGGCTACACCTTC. Amino acids: CASSPLPRYGYTF.